This T cell receptor (beta chain) was recovered during a study of blood T cell repertoires in COVID-19. Background on the study: The analysed material was cDNA or gDNA that came from T cells, B-cell-depleted T cells, or PBMCs.

Original handling: It was from reference gene primer amplification that nucleated cell counts were estimated. TCRdb keeps only in-frame clones here, not all; method: immunoSEQ multiplex PCR. For V, J and clone size, that table is used; D and trimming come from the DNA. The sample holds tens of thousands of clones, 88% seen once. The CDR3 extends over 13 amino acids. Sequencing was done on a sample of peripheral blood. The V gene is TRBV12-2, the J gene TRBJ2-7; TRBD2 was called by the table and not checked on the DNA. TRBV12-2 corresponds to a pseudogene. This clonotype was sampled from a man in his fifties or sixties with active COVID-19. CDR3 loop: CASRLGLTYEQYF. CDR3 nucleotides: TGTGCAAGTCGCTTAGGCCTAACCTACGAGCAGTACTTC.